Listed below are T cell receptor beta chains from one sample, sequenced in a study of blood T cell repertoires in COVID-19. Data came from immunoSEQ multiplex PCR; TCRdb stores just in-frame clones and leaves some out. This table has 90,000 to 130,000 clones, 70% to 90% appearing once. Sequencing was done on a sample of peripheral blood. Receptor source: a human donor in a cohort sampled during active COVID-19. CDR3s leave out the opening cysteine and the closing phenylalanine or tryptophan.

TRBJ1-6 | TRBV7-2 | ASSLLRGRSPLH
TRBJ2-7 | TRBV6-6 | ASSYSSREWTIEQY
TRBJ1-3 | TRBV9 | ASSPRGTLGGRAIY
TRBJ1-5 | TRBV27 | ASSSGQGVNQPQH
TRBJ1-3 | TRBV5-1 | ASSLAPLRNTIY
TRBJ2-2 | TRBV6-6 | ASSRQGLSDTGELF
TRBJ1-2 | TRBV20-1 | SATSGVGYT
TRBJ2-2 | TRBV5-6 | ASSLNQGNTGELF
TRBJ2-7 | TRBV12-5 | ASGLRDWSSYEQY
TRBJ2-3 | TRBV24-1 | ATSDPRQDHSTDTQY
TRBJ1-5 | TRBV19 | ASSTYRGGNQPQH
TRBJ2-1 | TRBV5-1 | ASSFGTSGNEQF
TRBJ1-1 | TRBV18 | ASSPPTGINTEAF
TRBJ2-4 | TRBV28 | ASTDRTEAKNIQY
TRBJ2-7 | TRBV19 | ASSPPGTGHYEQY
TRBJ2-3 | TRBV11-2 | ASRTAGGRTDTQY
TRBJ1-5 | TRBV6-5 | ASRAGGAGNQPQH
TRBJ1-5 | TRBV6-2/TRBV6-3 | ASRPGQLNQPQH
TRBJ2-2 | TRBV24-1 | ATSVGRGRANTGELF
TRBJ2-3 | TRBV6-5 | ASRLAGAKDTQY
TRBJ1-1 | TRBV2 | ASNSQSEAF
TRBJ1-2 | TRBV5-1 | ASSPGHGDQYGYT
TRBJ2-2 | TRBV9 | ASSPRPHATGELF
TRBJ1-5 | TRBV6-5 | ASSYKENQPQH
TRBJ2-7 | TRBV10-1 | ASSEYRDSSYEQY
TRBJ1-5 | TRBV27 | ASSATVRGNQPQH
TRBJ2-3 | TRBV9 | ASSVNSGRAGADTQY
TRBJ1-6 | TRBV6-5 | ASSTTGTSGSPLH
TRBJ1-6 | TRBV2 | ASSTDPFPGQGNSPLH
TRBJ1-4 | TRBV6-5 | ASRRGQTNEKLF
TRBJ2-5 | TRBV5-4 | ASSLDVAPFETQY
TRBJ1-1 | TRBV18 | ASSIARDTEAF
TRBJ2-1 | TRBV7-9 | ATYGGLAGEREQF
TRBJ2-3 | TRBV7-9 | ASSHRQGTDTQY
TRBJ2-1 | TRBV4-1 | ASSHGLAGVHSYNEQF
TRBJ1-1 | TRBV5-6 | ASSLVRADTEAF
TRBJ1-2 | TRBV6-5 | ASSYEDRHGYT
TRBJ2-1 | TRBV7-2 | ASSLEGRREQF
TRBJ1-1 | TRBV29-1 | SVVRKSSRGQTLRTEAF
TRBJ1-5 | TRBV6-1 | ASSEQGADQPQH
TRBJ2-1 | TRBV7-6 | ASSPLATAYNEQF
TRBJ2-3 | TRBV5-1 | ASSASGQPSTDTQY
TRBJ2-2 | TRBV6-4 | ASSRDGTTNTGELF
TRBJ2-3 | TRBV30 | AWSAGTGDTQY
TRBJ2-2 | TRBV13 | ASSLSRLEDTGELF
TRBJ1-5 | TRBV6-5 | ASSTGTVEGQPQH
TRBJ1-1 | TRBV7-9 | ASSFPGQGSTEAF
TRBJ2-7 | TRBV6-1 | ASSERNWGAGLSEQY
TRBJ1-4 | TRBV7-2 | ASSTRTGDEKLF
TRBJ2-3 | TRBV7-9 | ASSQGLAGASTDTQY
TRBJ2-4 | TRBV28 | ASRLRTGQGNIQY
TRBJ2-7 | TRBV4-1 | ASSQGENYEQY
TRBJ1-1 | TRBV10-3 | AIAGTMLNTEAF
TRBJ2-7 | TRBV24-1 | ATGQTYEQY
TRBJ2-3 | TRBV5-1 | ASSDGLAGRTDTQY